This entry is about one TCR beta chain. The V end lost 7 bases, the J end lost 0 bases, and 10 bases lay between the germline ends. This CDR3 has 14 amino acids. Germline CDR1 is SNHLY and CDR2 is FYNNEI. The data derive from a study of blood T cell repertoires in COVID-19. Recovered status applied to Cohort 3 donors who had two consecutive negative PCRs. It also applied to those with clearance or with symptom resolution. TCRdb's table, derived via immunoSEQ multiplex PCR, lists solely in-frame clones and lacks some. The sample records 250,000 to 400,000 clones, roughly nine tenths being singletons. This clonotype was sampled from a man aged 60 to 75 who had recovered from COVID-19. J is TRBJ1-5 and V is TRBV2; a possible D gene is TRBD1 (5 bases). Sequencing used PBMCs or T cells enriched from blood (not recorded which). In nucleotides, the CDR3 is TGTGCCAGCAACGGCAGGGTTAGCAATCAGCCCCAGCATTTT. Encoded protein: CASNGRVSNQPQHF.